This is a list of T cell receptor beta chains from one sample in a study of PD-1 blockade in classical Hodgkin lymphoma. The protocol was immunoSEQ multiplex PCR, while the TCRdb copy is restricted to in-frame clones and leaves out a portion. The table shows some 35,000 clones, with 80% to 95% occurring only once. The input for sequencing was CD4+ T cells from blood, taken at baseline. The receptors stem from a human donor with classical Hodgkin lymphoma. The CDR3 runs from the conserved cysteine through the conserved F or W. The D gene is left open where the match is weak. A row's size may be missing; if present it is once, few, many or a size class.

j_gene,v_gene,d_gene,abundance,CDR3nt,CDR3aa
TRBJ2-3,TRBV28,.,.,TGTGCCAGCAGTCCCAGACAGACACACACAGATACGCAGTATTTT,CASSPRQTHTDTQYF
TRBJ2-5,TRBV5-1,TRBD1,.,TGCGCCAGCAGTGAGGACAGGCAAGAGACCCAGTACTTC,CASSEDRQETQYF
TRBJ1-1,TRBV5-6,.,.,TGTGCCAGCAGCCTTTTGGGGGCCTCGAACACTGAAGCTTTCTTT,CASSLLGASNTEAFF
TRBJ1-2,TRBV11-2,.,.,TGTGCCAGCAGCTTAGGCCAAGCTAACTATGGCTACACCTTC,CASSLGQANYGYTF
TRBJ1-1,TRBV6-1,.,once,TGTGCCAGCAGTCAGGGCTACACTGAAGCTTTCTTT,CASSQGYTEAFF
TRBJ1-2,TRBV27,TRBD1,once,TGTGCCAGCAGTTTATCGACAGGGAACACAGCCGGTACTGGCTATGGCTACACCTTC,CASSLSTGNTAGTGYGYTF
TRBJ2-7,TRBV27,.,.,TGTGCCAGCAGTTCCCCCTTTTCCGGCGAGCAGTACTTC,CASSSPFSGEQYF
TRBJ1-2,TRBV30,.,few,TGTGCCTGGAGTGGCGGACCCTATGGCTACACCTTC,CAWSGGPYGYTF
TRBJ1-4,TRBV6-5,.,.,TGTGCCAGCAGTTACGCCGGAGGATCTAATGAAAAACTGTTTTTT,CASSYAGGSNEKLFF
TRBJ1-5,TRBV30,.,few,TGTGCCTGGAGTGACAGGGGCAATCAGCCCCAGCATTTT,CAWSDRGNQPQHF
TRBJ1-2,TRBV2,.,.,TGTGCCAGCAGTGAAGAGGCATCTAACTATGGCTACACCTTC,CASSEEASNYGYTF
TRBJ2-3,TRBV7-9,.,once,TGTGCCAGCAGCTTATTTTGGCTAGATACGCAGTATTTT,CASSLFWLDTQYF
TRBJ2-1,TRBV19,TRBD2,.,TGTGCCAGTAGTATGCCGGGACTAGCGGGAGTGAGGGGGAATGAGCAGTTCTTC,CASSMPGLAGVRGNEQFF
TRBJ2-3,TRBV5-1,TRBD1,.,TGCGCCAGCAGCTTGGCCCGGGACAGGGTTGGAGATACGCAGTATTTT,CASSLARDRVGDTQYF
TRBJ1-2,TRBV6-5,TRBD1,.,TGTGCCAGCAGAAACCTCCGGGACAGGGGGCAAGGCTACACCTTC,CASRNLRDRGQGYTF
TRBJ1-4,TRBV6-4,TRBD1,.,TGTGCCAGACCGGGGGCAGGGGGCGCATTCCTGTTTTTT,CARPGAGGAFLFF
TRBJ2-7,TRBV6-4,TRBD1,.,TGTGCCAGCAGTGCAATTTACAGGGGGCGCCGGAACGAGCAGTACTTC,CASSAIYRGRRNEQYF
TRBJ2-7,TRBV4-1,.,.,TGCGCCAGCAGCCAAGATAGAAGGGACTACGAGCAGTACTTC,CASSQDRRDYEQYF
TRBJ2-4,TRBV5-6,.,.,TGTGCCAGCAGCTTGTTGGAGGGGGCTAGGGGCAAAAACATTCAGTACTTC,CASSLLEGARGKNIQYF
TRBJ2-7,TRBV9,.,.,TGTGCCAGCAGCGTCAGGGGGGAGGGCGAGCAGTACTTC,CASSVRGEGEQYF
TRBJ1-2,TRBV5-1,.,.,TGCGCCAGCAAGGCTGATCATAACTATGGCTACACCTTC,CASKADHNYGYTF
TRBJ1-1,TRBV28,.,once,TGTGCCAGCAGTGATCGTGTCACTGAAGCTTTCTTT,CASSDRVTEAFF
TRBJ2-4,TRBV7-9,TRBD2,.,TGTGCCAGCAGCTTAGCTGAACTAGCGGGATTTCGGTCCAAAAACATTCAGTACTTC,CASSLAELAGFRSKNIQYF
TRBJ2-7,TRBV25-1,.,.,TGTGCCAGCAGTACCCCAGGGACCTACGAGCAGTACTTC,CASSTPGTYEQYF
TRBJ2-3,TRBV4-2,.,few,TGTGCCAGCAGCCAAGATAGTCAGGGAGATACGCAGTATTTT,CASSQDSQGDTQYF